Described below is a single T cell receptor (beta chain) sequence and its context. Those who donated were healthy HIV-negative adults, with no recent acute infections or vaccinations reported. From germline, CDR1 is SNHLY and CDR2 FYNNEI. Trimming took off 7 bases at V and 8 bases at J, with 14 bases between the two ends. This CDR3 has 12 residues. This specimen comes from a study of shared clonotypes between healthy human individuals. An assay was performed, and its level was deep. Genomic DNA of every subset was divided equally among multiple immunoSEQ plates. Replicate PCRs run on unsorted PBMC used 300 ng DNA, which was about 30,000 T cell genomes. TCRdb keeps only in-frame clones here, not all; method: immunoSEQ multiplex PCR. The sample carries around 450,000 clones, roughly 77% recorded once.

What was sequenced was PBMCs. The receptor was isolated from a woman aged 40 to 50 in good health. Some clones in this sample may be carry-over from other donors' samples. The V gene is TRBV2, the J gene TRBJ1-2; unclear D gene. This CDR3 is CASKNGGLGYTF. CDR3 coding DNA: TGTGCCAGCAAAAATGGAGGATTGGGCTACACCTTC.